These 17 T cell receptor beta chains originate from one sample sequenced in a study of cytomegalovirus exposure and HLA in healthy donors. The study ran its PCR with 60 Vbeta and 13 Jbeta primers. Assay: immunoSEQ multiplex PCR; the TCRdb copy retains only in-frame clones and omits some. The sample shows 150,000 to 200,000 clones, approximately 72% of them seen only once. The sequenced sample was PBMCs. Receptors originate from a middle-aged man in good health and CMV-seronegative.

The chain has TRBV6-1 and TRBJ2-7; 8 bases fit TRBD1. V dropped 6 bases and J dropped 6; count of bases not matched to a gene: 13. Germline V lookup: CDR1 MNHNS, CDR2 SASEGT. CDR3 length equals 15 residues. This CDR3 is CASRARTGTGGEQYF. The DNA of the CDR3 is TGTGCCAGCAGGGCTAGGACAGGGACAGGAGGCGAGCAGTACTTC.

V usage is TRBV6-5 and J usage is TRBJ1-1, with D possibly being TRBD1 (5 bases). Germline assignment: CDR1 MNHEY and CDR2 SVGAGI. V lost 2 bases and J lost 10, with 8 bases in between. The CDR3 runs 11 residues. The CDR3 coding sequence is TGTGCCAGCAGTTACCAGGGAGGAGCTTTCTTT. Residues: CASSYQGGAFF.

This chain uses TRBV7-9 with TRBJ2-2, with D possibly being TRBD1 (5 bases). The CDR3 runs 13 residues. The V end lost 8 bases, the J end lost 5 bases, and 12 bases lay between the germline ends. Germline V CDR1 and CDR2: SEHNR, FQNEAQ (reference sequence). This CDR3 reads CASGAEQTGELFF. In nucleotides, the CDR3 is TGTGCCAGCGGGGCAGAACAAACCGGGGAGCTGTTTTTT.

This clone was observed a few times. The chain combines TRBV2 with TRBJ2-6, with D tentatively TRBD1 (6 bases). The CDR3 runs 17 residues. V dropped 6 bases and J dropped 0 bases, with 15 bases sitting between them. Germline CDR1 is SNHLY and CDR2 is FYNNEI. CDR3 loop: CASRARDTPSGANVLTF. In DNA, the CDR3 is TGTGCCAGCAGGGCACGGGACACCCCCTCTGGGGCCAACGTCCTGACTTTC.

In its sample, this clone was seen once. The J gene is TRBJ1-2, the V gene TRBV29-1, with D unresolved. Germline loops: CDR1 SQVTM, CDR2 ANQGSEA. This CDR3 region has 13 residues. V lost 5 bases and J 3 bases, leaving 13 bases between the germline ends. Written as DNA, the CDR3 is TGCAGCGTTTACCCAGAGGTCCACTATGGCTACACCTTC. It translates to CSVYPEVHYGYTF. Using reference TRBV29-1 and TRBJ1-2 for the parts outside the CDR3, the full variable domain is SAVISQKPSRDICQRGTSLTIQCQVDSQVTMMFWYRQQPGQSLTLIATANQGSEATYESGFVIDKFPISRPNLTFSTLTVSNMSPEDSSIYLCSVYPEVHYGYTFGSGTRLTVV.

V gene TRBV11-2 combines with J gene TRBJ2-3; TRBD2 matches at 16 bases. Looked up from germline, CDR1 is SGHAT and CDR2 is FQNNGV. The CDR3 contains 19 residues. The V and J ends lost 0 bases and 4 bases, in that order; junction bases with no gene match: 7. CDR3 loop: CASSLDGTSGGAGADTQYF. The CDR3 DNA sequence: TGTGCCAGCAGCTTAGATGGGACTAGCGGGGGGGCCGGGGCAGATACGCAGTATTTT.

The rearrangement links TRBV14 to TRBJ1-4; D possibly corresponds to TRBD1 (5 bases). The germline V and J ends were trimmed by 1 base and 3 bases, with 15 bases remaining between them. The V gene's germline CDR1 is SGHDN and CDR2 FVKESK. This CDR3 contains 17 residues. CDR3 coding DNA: TGTGCCAGCAGCCAAGGCTGGTCCTCGGGGGCTAATGAAAAACTGTTTTTT. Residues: CASSQGWSSGANEKLFF.

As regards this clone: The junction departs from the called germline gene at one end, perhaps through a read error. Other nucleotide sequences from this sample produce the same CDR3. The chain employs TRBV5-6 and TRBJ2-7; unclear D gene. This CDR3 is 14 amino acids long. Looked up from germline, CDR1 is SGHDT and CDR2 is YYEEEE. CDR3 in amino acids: CASSLAFVPYEQYF. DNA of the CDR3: TGTGCCAGCAGCTTGGCGTTCGTTCCCTATGAGCAGTACTTC.

Written as DNA, the CDR3 is TGTGCCAGCAGTAGGGGCAGAACCTATAATTCACCCCTCCACTTT. It specifies CASSRGRTYNSPLHF. The gene calls are TRBV7-8 and TRBJ1-6; perhaps TRBD1 as D (5 bases). The CDR3 contains 15 residues. CDR1 and CDR2 (germline): SGHVS, FQNEAQ. Trimming cost V 6 bases and J 2 bases, with 11 bases left between them. The entire variable domain, with the rest obtained from reference TRBV7-8 and TRBJ1-6, is as follows: GAGVSQSPRYKVAKRGQDVALRCDPISGHVSLFWYQQALGQGPEFLTYFQNEAQLDKSGLPSDRFFAERPEGSVSTLKIQRTQQEDSAVYLCASSRGRTYNSPLHFGNGTRLTVT.

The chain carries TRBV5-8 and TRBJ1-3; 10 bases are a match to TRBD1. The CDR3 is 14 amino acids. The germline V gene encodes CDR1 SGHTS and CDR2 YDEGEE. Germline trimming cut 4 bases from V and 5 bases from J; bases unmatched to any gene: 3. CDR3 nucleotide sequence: TGTGCCAGCAGCCGGACAGGGGGAAGAAACACCATATATTTT. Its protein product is CASSRTGGRNTIYF.

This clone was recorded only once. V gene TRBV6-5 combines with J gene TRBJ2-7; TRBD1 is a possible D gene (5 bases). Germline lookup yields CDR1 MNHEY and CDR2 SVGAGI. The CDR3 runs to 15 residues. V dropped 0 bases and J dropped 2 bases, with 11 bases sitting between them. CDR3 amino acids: CASSYSPGHTYEQYF. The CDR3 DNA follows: TGTGCCAGCAGTTACTCCCCCGGACACACCTACGAGCAGTACTTC.

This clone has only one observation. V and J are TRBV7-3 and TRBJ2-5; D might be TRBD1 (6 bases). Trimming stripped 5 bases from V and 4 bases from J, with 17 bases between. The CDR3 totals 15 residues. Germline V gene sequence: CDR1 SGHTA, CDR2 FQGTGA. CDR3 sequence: CASSTHTGPGETQYF. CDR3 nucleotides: TGTGCCAGCAGCACCCATACAGGGCCTGGAGAGACCCAGTACTTC. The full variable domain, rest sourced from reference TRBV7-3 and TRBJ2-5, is GAGVSQTPSNKVTEKGKYVELRCDPISGHTALYWYRQSLGQGPEFLIYFQGTGAADDSGLPNDRFFAVRPEGSVSTLKIQRTERGDSAVYLCASSTHTGPGETQYFGPGTRLLVL.

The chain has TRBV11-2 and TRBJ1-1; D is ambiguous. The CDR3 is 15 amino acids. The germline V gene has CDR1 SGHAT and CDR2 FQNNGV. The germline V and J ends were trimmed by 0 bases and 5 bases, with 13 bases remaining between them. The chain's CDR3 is CASSLESGRWTEAFF. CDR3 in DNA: TGTGCCAGCAGCTTAGAGTCAGGTCGGTGGACTGAAGCTTTCTTT.

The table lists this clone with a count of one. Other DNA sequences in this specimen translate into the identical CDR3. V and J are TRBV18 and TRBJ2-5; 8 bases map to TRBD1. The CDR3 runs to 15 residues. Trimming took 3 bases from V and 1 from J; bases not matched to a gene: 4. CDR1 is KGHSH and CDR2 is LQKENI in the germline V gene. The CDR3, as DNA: TGTGCCAGCTCACCCGGACAGGGCGTCCAAGAGACCCAGTACTTC. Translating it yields CASSPGQGVQETQYF.

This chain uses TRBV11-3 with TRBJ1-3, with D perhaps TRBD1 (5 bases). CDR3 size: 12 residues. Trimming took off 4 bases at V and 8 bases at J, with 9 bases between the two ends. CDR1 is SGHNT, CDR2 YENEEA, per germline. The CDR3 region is CASSSSGDTIYF. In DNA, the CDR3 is TGTGCCAGCAGCTCATCGGGGGACACCATATATTTT.

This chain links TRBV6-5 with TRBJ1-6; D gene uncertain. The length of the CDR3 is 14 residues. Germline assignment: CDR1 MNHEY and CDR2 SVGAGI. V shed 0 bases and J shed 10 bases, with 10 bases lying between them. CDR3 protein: CASSYSRRESPLHF. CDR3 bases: TGTGCCAGCAGTTACTCCAGGCGGGAGTCACCCCTCCACTTT.

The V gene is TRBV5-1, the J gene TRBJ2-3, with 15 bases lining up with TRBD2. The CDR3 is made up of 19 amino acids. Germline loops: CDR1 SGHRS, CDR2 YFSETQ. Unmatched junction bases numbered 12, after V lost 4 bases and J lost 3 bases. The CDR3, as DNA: TGCGCCAGCAGCCCTGGGACTAGCGGGGGGCCCGCGGGGACAGATACGCAGTATTTT. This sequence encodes CASSPGTSGGPAGTDTQYF.